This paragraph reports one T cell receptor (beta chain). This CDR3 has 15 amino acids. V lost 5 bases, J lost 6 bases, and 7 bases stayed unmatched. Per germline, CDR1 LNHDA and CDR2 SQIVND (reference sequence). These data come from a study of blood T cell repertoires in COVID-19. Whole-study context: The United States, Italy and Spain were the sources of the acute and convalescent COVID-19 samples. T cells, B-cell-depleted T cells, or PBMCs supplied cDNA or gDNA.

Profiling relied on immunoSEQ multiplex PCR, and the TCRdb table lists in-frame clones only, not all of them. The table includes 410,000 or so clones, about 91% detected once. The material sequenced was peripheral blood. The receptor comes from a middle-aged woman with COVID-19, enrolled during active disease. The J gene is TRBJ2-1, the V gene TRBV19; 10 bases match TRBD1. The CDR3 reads CASSGQGVLRNEQFF. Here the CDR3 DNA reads TGTGCCAGTAGTGGACAGGGGGTTTTGCGCAATGAGCAGTTCTTC.